What follows are 15 T cell receptor beta chains derived from one specimen sequenced in a study (dated by TCRdb to the mid-2010s). Tregs were isolated as CD4+CD25+CD127-/low cells. Libraries were prepared through 5' RACE. Sequencing relied on an Illumina MiSeq. The public sequencing data were trimmed at Q25 with fastp and processed into clonotypes with MiXCR by TCRdb, which kept only in-frame beta chains. Rows merge per CDR3 protein into single entries with the most common DNA and genes. Present in this sample are under 65,000 distinct CDR3 sequences, less than 25% of which were seen just once. Jointly, the top ten make up roughly 3.2% of the sample. What was sequenced was tumor-infiltrating Tregs sorted from the breast tumor. All receptors come from a female donor with breast cancer.

The table lists this clonotype with a few counts. The V call is TRBV12-3 or TRBV12-4, the J call TRBJ2-2; 11 bases match TRBD2. V lost 5 bases, J lost 5 bases, and 16 bases stayed unmatched. The CDR3 contains 19 residues. The CDR3 DNA sequence: TGTGCCAGCAGTCCCCCCTACATAGCGGGAGGGCCGGGGACCGGGGAGCTGTTTTTT. It encodes CASSPPYIAGGPGTGELFF.

As regards this clonotype: Compared with germline, one end of the junction differs, possibly owing to a read error. The rearrangement uses TRBV7-7 and TRBJ2-1, with a weak D call TRBD1 (6 bases). The CDR3 is 15 residues long. CDR1 and CDR2 from the germline V gene are SSHAT and FNYEAQ (reference sequence). The DNA of the CDR3 is TGTGCTAGCAGCAGGGGCGGCCAGTTGGGCAATGAGCAGTTCTTC. This codes for CASSRGGQLGNEQFF.

V gene TRBV11-2 combines with J gene TRBJ1-5, with 7 positions matching TRBD1. Germline V gene data show CDR1 as SGHAT and CDR2 as FQNNGV. J lost 7 bases, V lost 5 bases, and 11 bases had no gene match. The CDR3 spans 15 residues. The CDR3 DNA reads as TGTGCCAGCAGCATAACAGGGGCCAGGGGGCAGCCCCAGCATTTT. It is translated as CASSITGARGQPQHF.

This clonotype was picked up a small number of times. The rearrangement uses TRBV2 and TRBJ2-3; 7 bases are shared with TRBD1. From germline, CDR1 is SNHLY and CDR2 FYNNEI. V was clipped by 5 bases and J by 4 bases; unmatched bases: 6. The CDR3 runs 14 residues. The CDR3: CASSRRQGSDTQYF. The DNA for the CDR3 is TGTGCCAGCAGTCGCAGACAGGGATCAGATACGCAGTATTTT. The variable domain in full, completed from reference TRBV2 and TRBJ2-3, reads EPEVTQTPSHQVTQMGQEVILRCVPISNHLYFYWYRQILGQKVEFLVSFYNNEISEKSEIFDDQFSVERPDGSNFTLKIRSTKLEDSAMYFCASSRRQGSDTQYFGPGTRLTVL.

This clonotype occurred many times. V and J are TRBV10-3 and TRBJ2-3; no firm D call. Germline-derived CDR1 and CDR2 are ENHRY and SYGVKD. Trimming left V 6 bases short and J 7 bases short, with 11 bases between. This CDR3 region has 12 residues. CDR3 sequence: CAISDLGNTQYF. The DNA of the CDR3 is TGTGCCATCAGCGATCTAGGTAATACGCAGTATTTT.

This clonotype has a handful of counts. The chain couples TRBV28 to TRBJ1-3; D is undetermined. Germline V gene sequence: CDR1 MDHEN, CDR2 SYDVKM. The V end was cut by 7 bases, the J end by 0 bases, with 13 bases between. The length of the CDR3 is 15 residues. The CDR3 is CASMTPISSGNTIYF. The CDR3 DNA reads TGTGCCAGCATGACTCCTATCAGCTCTGGAAACACCATATATTTT.

The CDR3: CASTLAGEAFF. CDR3 DNA sequence: TGTGCCAGCACCCTGGCGGGGGAAGCTTTCTTT. The gene calls are TRBV3-1 and TRBJ1-1, with D unresolved. V lost 7 bases and J lost 8, with 11 bases in between. This CDR3 contains 11 residues. Germline lookup yields CDR1 LGHDT and CDR2 YNNKEL (reference sequence).

The V call is TRBV7-2, the J call TRBJ1-4; D is unclear. The CDR3 is 13 amino acids. Between the trimmed V and J ends, which lost 5 bases and 6 bases, there was a span of 10 bases. CDR1 and CDR2 from the germline V gene are SGHTA and FQGNSA. CDR3 protein: CASSGYIDEKLFF. The CDR3, as DNA: TGTGCCAGCAGCGGATACATAGATGAAAAACTGTTTTTT.

This clonotype showed up just a few times. The V gene is TRBV6-5, the J gene TRBJ1-3, with 8 bases matching TRBD1. Germline CDR1 reads MNHEY; CDR2 reads SVGAGI. J gave up 2 bases and V 6 bases, and 3 bases lay outside the gene matches. This CDR3 comprises 14 residues. CDR3 nucleotides: TGTGCCAGCAGCCGGGACAGGCCTGGAAACACCATATATTTT. Protein product: CASSRDRPGNTIYF.

This chain connects TRBV12-3 or TRBV12-4 to TRBJ1-1; D remains ambiguous. Trimming removed 5 bases at V and 1 base at J, with 11 bases between. The CDR3 extends over 14 amino acids. For the CDR3, the DNA is TGTGCCAGCAGTCAACGGACGAGGAACACTGAAGCTTTCTTT. Translated, it gives CASSQRTRNTEAFF.

This clonotype occurred many times. The CDR3 region has the DNA TGTGCCAGCAGCGTACCCCAAGAGACCCAGTACTTC. It is translated as CASSVPQETQYF. The rearrangement uses TRBV9 and TRBJ2-5; D remains ambiguous. V was shortened by 1 base and J by 1 base, with 2 bases between the two germline ends. The germline gives CDR1 SGDLS, CDR2 YYNGEE. The CDR3 is 12 amino acids.

Concerning this clonotype itself: One end of the junction fails to match germline, which may point to a read error. The V call is TRBV6-1, the J call TRBJ2-7; TRBD2 matches at 8 bases. The CDR3 runs to 14 residues. CDR1 and CDR2 (germline): MNHNS, SASEGT. The CDR3 loop is CASSEVSGNHEQYF. Here the CDR3 DNA reads TGTGCAAGCAGTGAGGTTAGCGGGAACCACGAGCAGTACTTC.

The V call is TRBV29-1, the J call TRBJ1-1, with TRBD1 matching 11 bases. The V segment lost 6 bases and the J segment 4 bases; nucleotides outside the gene matches: 13. The CDR3 runs 16 residues. The germline CDR1 and CDR2 sequences are SQVTM and ANQGSEA. Here the CDR3 DNA reads TGCAGCGTGATCCCGGGACAGGGGGGGATAAGCACTGAAGCTTTCTTT. Translation: CSVIPGQGGISTEAFF.

The sample holds a few counts of this clonotype. DNA for the CDR3: TGTGCTAGTGGCCCGGACTACAATGAGCAGTTCTTC. It encodes CASGPDYNEQFF. This chain joins TRBV12-5 and TRBJ2-1, with D unresolved. The length of the CDR3 is 12 residues. Germline V lookup: CDR1 LGHNT, CDR2 FRNRAP. Trimming took off 6 bases at V and 3 bases at J, with 6 bases between the two ends.

This clonotype has a handful of counts. The rearrangement joins TRBV14 to TRBJ1-1; 8 bases map to TRBD1. Germline trimming cut 4 bases from V and 5 bases from J; bases unmatched to any gene: 6. There are 14 residues in the CDR3. The germline V gene encodes CDR1 SGHDN and CDR2 FVKESK. The CDR3 DNA sequence: TGTGCCAGCAGCCTCTACAGGGGGTTAACTGAAGCTTTCTTT. Its translation is CASSLYRGLTEAFF. Variable domain in full (rest from reference TRBV14 and TRBJ1-1): EAGVTQFPSHSVIEKGQTVTLRCDPISGHDNLYWYRRVMGKEIKFLLHFVKESKQDESGMPNNRFLAERTGGTYSTLKVQPAELEDSGVYFCASSLYRGLTEAFFGQGTRLTVV.